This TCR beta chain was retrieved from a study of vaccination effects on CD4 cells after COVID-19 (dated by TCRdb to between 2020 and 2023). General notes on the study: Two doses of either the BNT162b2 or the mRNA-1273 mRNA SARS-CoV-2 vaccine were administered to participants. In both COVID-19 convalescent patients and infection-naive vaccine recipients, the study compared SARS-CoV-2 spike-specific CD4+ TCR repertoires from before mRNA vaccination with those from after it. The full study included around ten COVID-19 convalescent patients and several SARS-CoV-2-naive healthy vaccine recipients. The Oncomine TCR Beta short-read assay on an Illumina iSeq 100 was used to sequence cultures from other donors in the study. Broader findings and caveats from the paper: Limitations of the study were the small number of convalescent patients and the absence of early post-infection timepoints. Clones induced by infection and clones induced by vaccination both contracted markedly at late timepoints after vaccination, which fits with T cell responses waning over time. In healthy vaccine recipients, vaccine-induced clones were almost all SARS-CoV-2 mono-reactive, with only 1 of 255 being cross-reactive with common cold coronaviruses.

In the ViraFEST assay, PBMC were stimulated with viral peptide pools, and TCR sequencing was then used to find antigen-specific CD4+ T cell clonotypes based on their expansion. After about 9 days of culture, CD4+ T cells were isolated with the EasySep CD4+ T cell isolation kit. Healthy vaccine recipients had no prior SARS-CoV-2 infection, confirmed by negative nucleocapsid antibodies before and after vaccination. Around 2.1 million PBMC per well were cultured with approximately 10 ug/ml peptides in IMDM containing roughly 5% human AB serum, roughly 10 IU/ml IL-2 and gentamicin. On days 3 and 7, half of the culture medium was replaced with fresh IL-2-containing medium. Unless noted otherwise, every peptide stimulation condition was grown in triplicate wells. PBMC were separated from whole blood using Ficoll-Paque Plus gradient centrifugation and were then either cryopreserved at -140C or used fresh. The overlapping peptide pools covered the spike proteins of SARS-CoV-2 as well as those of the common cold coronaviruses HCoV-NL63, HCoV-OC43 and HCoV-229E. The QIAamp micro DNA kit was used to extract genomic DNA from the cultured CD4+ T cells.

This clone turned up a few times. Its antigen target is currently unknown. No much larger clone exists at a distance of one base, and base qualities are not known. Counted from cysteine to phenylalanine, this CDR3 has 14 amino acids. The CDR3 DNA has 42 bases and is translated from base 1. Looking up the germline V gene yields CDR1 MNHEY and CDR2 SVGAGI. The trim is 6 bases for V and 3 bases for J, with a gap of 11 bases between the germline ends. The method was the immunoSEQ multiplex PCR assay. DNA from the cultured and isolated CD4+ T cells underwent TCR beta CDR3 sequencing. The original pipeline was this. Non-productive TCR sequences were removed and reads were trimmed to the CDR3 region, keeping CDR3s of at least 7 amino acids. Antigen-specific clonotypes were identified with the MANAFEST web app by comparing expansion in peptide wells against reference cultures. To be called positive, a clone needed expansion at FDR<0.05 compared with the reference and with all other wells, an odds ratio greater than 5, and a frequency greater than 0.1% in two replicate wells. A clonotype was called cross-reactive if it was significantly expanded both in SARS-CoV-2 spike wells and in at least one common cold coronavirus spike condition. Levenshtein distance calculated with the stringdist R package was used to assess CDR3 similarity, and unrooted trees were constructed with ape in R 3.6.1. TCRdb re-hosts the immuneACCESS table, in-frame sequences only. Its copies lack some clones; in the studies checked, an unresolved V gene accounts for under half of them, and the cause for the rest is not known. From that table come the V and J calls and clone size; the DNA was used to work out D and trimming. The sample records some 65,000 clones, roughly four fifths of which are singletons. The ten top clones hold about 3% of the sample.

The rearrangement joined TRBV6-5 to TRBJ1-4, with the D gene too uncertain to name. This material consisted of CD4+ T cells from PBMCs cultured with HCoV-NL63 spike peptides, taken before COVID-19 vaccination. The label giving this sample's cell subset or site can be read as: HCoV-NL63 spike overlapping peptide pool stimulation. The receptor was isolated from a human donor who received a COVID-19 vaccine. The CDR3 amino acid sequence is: CASRNQISNEKLFF. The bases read TGTGCCAGCAGAAACCAGATCTCTAATGAAAAACTGTTTTTT.